This passage covers 20 T cell receptor beta chains from one sample sequenced in a study of cytomegalovirus exposure and HLA in healthy donors. PCR primers comprised 60 Vbeta and 13 Jbeta primers. Sequencing used immunoSEQ multiplex PCR; TCRdb keeps in-frame clones, though not all of them. There are hundreds of thousands of clones in the sample; around 84% occur only once, and about 0.25% lies in the top ten. Sequencing was performed on PBMCs. The receptors were gathered from a girl aged 2-15 years in good health and CMV-seronegative.

A few counts support this clone. The chain links TRBV7-9 to TRBJ1-1, with a tentative D call TRBD1 (6 bases). Germline V lookup: CDR1 SEHNR, CDR2 FQNEAQ (reference sequence). Trimming took 3 bases from V and 8 from J, leaving 7 bases between them. CDR3 length equals 11 residues. DNA of the CDR3: TGTGCCAGCAGCTTGGACAGCGAAGCTTTCTTT. Protein: CASSLDSEAFF. The full variable domain, in which reference TRBV7-9 and TRBJ1-1 provide the parts outside the CDR3, is DTGVSQNPRHKITKRGQNVTFRCDPISEHNRLYWYRQTLGQGPEFLTYFQNEAQLEKSRLLSDRFSAERPKGSFSTLEIQRTEQGDSAMYLCASSLDSEAFFGQGTRLTVV.

This clone was picked up a small number of times. This sequence joins TRBV6-1 and TRBJ2-7; 9 bases map to TRBD1. J gave up 3 bases and V 8 bases, and 8 bases lay outside the gene matches. This CDR3 region has 14 residues. The germline V gene has CDR1 MNHNS and CDR2 SASEGT. CDR3: CASFGRQGGYEQYF. The CDR3 DNA sequence: TGTGCCAGCTTTGGGCGACAGGGGGGCTACGAGCAGTACTTC.

The chain combines TRBV9 with TRBJ1-1; 7 bases are shared with TRBD1. The CDR3 is 12 amino acids. With 4 bases clipped from V and 11 bases from J, the junction kept 8 bases outside the gene matches. Per germline, CDR1 SGDLS and CDR2 YYNGEE. The CDR3 DNA reads as TGTGCCAGCAGCCCCACCGCAGGGGGGGCTTTCTTT. It encodes CASSPTAGGAFF.

The chain carries TRBV11-3 and TRBJ1-1; D gene ambiguous. Trimming left V 3 bases short and J 1 base short, with 6 bases between. This CDR3 comprises 13 residues. The germline gives CDR1 SGHNT, CDR2 YENEEA. CDR3 sequence: CASSFTSNTEAFF. The CDR3 nucleotides read TGTGCCAGCAGCTTTACATCGAACACTGAAGCTTTCTTT.

The chain combines TRBV29-1 with TRBJ1-5; 11 nucleotides agree with TRBD1. V dropped 4 bases and J dropped 6; count of bases not matched to a gene: 2. The CDR3 sequence is 13 residues long. Germline V gives CDR1 SQVTM, CDR2 ANQGSEA. The CDR3 sequence: CSVGGQGGQPQHF. CDR3 coding DNA: TGCAGCGTTGGGGGACAGGGGGGTCAGCCCCAGCATTTT.

The chain couples TRBV4-2 to TRBJ2-5, with 8 bases that match TRBD2. CDR1 and CDR2 from the germline V gene are LGHNA and YNFKEQ. V was clipped by 1 base and J by 6 bases; unmatched bases: 13. The CDR3 runs to 17 residues. The CDR3 is CASSQVKTGGPAKTQYF. The DNA of the CDR3 is TGTGCCAGCAGCCAAGTAAAAACGGGGGGGCCAGCGAAGACCCAGTACTTC.

This clone was found a few times. The CDR3 region is CASRTSGRLNEQFF. The CDR3 DNA sequence: TGTGCCAGCCGGACTAGCGGGAGACTAAATGAGCAGTTCTTC. The V call is TRBV19, the J call TRBJ2-1; 13 bases agree with TRBD2. The CDR3 has 14 residues. V trimming: 9 bases; J trimming: 7 bases; junction bases outside the gene matches: 6. Germline V gene data show CDR1 as LNHDA and CDR2 as SQIVND (reference sequence).

The V and J genes are TRBV27 and TRBJ1-1; D gene ambiguous. Germline V gene lookup returns CDR1 MNHEY and CDR2 SMNVEV (reference sequence). This CDR3 contains 12 residues. The DNA of the CDR3 is TGTGCAGCAGCGGGCCTAGGGACTGAAGCTTTCTTT. It yields the protein CAAAGLGTEAFF.

This clone was seen a single time. This sequence joins TRBV4-1 and TRBJ2-7; 10 bases line up with TRBD2. Germline assignment: CDR1 MGHRA and CDR2 YSYEKL. This CDR3 contains 17 residues. The trim removed 4 bases at V and 2 bases at J, leaving 11 bases unmatched. The CDR3 loop is CASSPHPGTSVPYEQYF. The CDR3 coding sequence is TGCGCCAGCAGCCCCCATCCCGGGACTAGCGTACCCTACGAGCAGTACTTC.

The rearrangement joins TRBV5-8 to TRBJ1-3, with D possibly TRBD1 on 6 matching bases. Trimming cost V 3 bases and J 1 base, with 17 bases left between them. Germline assignment: CDR1 SGHTS and CDR2 YDEGEE. This CDR3 spans 17 amino acids. The CDR3 DNA reads as TGTGCCAGCAGCTCCGGACAGCTAATCCTGTCTGGAAACACCATATATTTT. This codes for CASSSGQLILSGNTIYF.

The rearrangement joins TRBV6-5 to TRBJ1-2, with 7 bases identical to TRBD1. CDR3 length: 14 amino acids. Trimming cost V 2 bases and J 3 bases; bases outside gene matches: 3. The germline CDR1 and CDR2 sequences are MNHEY and SVGAGI. The CDR3 DNA reads as TGTGCCAGCAGTTACGCCACAGGGGACTATGGCTACACCTTC. This codes for CASSYATGDYGYTF.

For the CDR3, the DNA is TGTGCCAGCAGTTACCTGGGACAGACCTACGAGCAGTACTTC. It encodes CASSYLGQTYEQYF. V gene TRBV27 combines with J gene TRBJ2-7; 7 bases are a match to TRBD1. In germline, CDR1 is MNHEY, CDR2 SMNVEV (reference sequence). The CDR3 has 14 residues. The trim removed 4 bases at V and 2 bases at J, leaving 5 bases unmatched.

The CDR3 is CASSLDRANTGELFF. The CDR3 region has the DNA TGCGCCAGCAGCCTTGACAGGGCGAACACCGGGGAGCTGTTTTTT. J is TRBJ2-2 and V is TRBV4-1; 7 bases are a match to TRBD1. Germline V CDR1 and CDR2: MGHRA, YSYEKL. Trimming cost V 4 bases and J 0 bases; bases outside gene matches: 2. The CDR3 contains 15 residues.

This rearrangement joins TRBV25-1 to TRBJ2-7, with TRBD2 identical over 7 bases. The trim removed 3 bases at V and 0 bases at J, leaving 2 bases unmatched. Germline lookup yields CDR1 MGHDK and CDR2 SYGVNS. The length of the CDR3 is 14 residues. The CDR3 loop reads CASSDGGSSYEQYF. CDR3 sequence (DNA): TGTGCCAGCAGTGATGGCGGGAGCTCCTACGAGCAGTACTTC.

The chain combines TRBV2 with TRBJ1-6; TRBD1 might be the D (5 bases). V lost 3 bases and J lost 7, with 10 bases in between. Germline V CDR1 and CDR2: SNHLY, FYNNEI. CDR3 length equals 14 residues. The CDR3 loop reads CASSDGRVNSPLHF. CDR3 coding DNA: TGTGCCAGCAGTGACGGCAGGGTGAATTCACCCCTCCACTTT.

The V call is TRBV5-1, the J call TRBJ1-5, with D hard to call. There are 18 residues in the CDR3. V shed 0 bases and J shed 7 bases, with 23 bases lying between them. The germline gives CDR1 SGHRS, CDR2 YFSETQ. This CDR3 is CASSLAESGGREHQPQHF. The CDR3 DNA is TGCGCCAGCAGCTTGGCTGAAAGTGGTGGGAGGGAACACCAGCCCCAGCATTTT. The full variable domain, in which reference TRBV5-1 and TRBJ1-5 provide the parts outside the CDR3, is KAGVTQTPRYLIKTRGQQVTLSCSPISGHRSVSWYQQTPGQGLQFLFEYFSETQRNKGNFPGRFSGRQFSNSRSEMNVSTLELGDSALYLCASSLAESGGREHQPQHFGDGTRLSIL.

This rearrangement joins TRBV6-5 to TRBJ2-7; D perhaps matches TRBD2 (7 bases). CDR3 length: 14 residues. Trimming shortened V by 0 bases and J by 5 bases, and 11 bases separated the two germline ends. Germline CDR1 MNHEY, CDR2 SVGAGI. The CDR3 nucleotides are TGTGCCAGCAGTTACTCGGGAGGGGGGGACGAGCAGTACTTC. Translated, it gives CASSYSGGGDEQYF.

The table lists this clone with a few counts. The chain carries TRBV5-6 and TRBJ1-2; weak D call: TRBD1 (5 bases). CDR3 length: 14 residues. The ends were cut back, 0 bases at V and 1 base at J, with 7 bases in the middle. The germline V gene has CDR1 SGHDT and CDR2 YYEEEE. The CDR3 is CASSLGQSNYGYTF. The CDR3 DNA follows: TGTGCCAGCAGCTTGGGACAGAGTAACTATGGCTACACCTTC.

The rearrangement joins TRBV11-3 to TRBJ2-3; 8 nucleotides match TRBD2. Germline V gene lookup returns CDR1 SGHNT and CDR2 YENEEA. The V and J ends lost 1 base and 6 bases, in that order; junction bases with no gene match: 0. The length of the CDR3 is 13 residues. The CDR3 spells CASSLAGGDTQYF. As DNA, the CDR3 is TGTGCCAGCAGCTTAGCGGGGGGGGATACGCAGTATTTT.

The chain is built from TRBV15 and TRBJ1-4, with 7 bases fitting TRBD1. In germline, CDR1 is LNHNV, CDR2 YYDKDF (reference sequence). The CDR3 has 16 amino acids. Trimming at V came to 4 bases and at J to 2 bases, leaving 7 bases not matched to a gene. The CDR3 DNA reads as TGTGCCACCAGCAATGCTAAGGGGGCTACTAATGAAAAACTGTTTTTT. Amino acid sequence: CATSNAKGATNEKLFF.